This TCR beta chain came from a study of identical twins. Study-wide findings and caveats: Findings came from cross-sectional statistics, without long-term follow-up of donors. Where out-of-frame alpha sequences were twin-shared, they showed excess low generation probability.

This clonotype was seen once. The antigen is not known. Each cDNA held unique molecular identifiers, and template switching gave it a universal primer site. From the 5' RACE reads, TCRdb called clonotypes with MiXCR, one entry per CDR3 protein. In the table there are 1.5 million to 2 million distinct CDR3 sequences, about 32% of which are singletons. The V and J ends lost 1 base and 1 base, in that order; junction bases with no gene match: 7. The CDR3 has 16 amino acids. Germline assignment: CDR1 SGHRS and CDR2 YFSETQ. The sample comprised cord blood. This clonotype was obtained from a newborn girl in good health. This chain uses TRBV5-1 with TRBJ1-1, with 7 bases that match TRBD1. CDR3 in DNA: TGCGCCAGCAGCTTGAGCTCAGGGGGTCCGAACACTGAAGCTTTCTTT. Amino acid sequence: CASSLSSGGPNTEAFF.